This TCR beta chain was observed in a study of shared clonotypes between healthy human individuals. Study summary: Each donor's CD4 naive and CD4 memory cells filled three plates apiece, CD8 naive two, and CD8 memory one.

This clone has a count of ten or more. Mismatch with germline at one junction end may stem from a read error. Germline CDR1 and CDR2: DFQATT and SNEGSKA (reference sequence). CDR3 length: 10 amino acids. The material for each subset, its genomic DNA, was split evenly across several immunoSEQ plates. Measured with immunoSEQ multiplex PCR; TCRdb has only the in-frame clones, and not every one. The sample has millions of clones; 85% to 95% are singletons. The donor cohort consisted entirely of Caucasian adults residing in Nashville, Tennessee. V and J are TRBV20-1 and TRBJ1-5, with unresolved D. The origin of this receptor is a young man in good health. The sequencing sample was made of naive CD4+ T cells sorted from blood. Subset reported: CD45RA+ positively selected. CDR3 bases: TGCAGTGCTAGCACTCAGCCCCAGCATTTT. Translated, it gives CSASTQPQHF.